Each of the 11 T cell receptor beta chains below was sequenced from the same sample in a study of T cells in Graves' hyperthyroidism and ophthalmopathy. Researchers took RNA transcripts and amplified the TCR beta CDR3 regions from them. A set of HTBI primers served as the primers for a first-round RT-PCR of the TCR CDR3. Using its own MiXCR run on the multiplex PCR reads, TCRdb lists one record per CDR3 protein. The sample includes 37,000 or so distinct CDR3 sequences, roughly 52% of them seen just once. The sequenced material came from blood. The receptor set was obtained from a man aged 35 to 55 with Graves' ophthalmopathy.

A remark on this clonotype: This may stem from a read error, because a much larger clone lies one nucleotide away. The CDR3 protein is CASSSPPRQRSTGEPFF. CDR3 bases: TGTGCCAGCAGTTCCCCACCGAGGCAGAGGTCGACCGGGGAGCCGTTTTTT. This chain links TRBV28 with TRBJ2-2, with D tentatively TRBD2 (5 bases). The CDR3 is 17 residues long. The V gene's germline CDR1 is MDHEN and CDR2 SYDVKM.

The V gene is TRBV5-1, the J gene TRBJ1-5; no reliable D call. V lost 0 bases to trimming and J lost 2 bases, with 27 bases between them. The V gene's germline CDR1 is SGHRS and CDR2 YFSETQ. CDR3 length: 21 residues. The CDR3 loop reads CASSLASSRDQGWEGNQPQHF. In DNA form, the CDR3 reads TGCGCCAGCAGCTTGGCCTCGTCTCGGGATCAAGGCTGGGAAGGCAATCAGCCCCAGCATTTT.

The chain joins TRBV15 to TRBJ1-6; 11 bases are a match to TRBD1. The germline CDR1 and CDR2 sequences are LNHNV and YYDKDF (reference sequence). The CDR3 is 16 amino acids. V lost 4 bases, J lost 7 bases, and 6 bases stayed unmatched. This CDR3 is CATSNRGTGGNSPLHF. CDR3 nucleotide sequence: TGTGCCACCAGCAACCGTGGGACAGGGGGAAATTCACCCCTCCACTTT. Together with reference TRBV15 and TRBJ1-6, the CDR3 gives the full variable domain: DAMVIQNPRYQVTQFGKPVTLSCSQTLNHNVMYWYQQKSSQAPKLLFHYYDKDFNNEADTPDNFQSRRPNTSFCFLDIRSPGLGDTAMYLCATSNRGTGGNSPLHFGNGTRLTVT.

The gene calls are TRBV5-1 and TRBJ1-2; 8 positions agree with TRBD1. This CDR3 region has 14 residues. Germline values: CDR1 SGHRS, CDR2 YFSETQ. The J segment lost 6 bases and the V segment lost 2 bases, leaving 6 bases of the junction unmatched. Here the CDR3 reads CASSFRGRVDGYTF. CDR3 DNA sequence: TGCGCCAGCAGCTTCAGGGGGCGCGTGGATGGCTACACCTTC.

This clonotype was picked up a small number of times. The gene calls are TRBV20-1 and TRBJ1-1, with D tentatively TRBD1 (5 bases). V lost 0 bases to trimming and J lost 1 base, with 12 bases between them. This CDR3 is 15 amino acids long. Germline V CDR1 and CDR2: DFQATT, SNEGSKA (reference sequence). The CDR3 bases are TGCAGTGCTAGAGATACCGGGACGCGGAACACTGAAGCTTTCTTT. Translated: CSARDTGTRNTEAFF.

This clonotype was observed a handful of times. The CDR3 carries no conserved terminal phenylalanine or tryptophan, so it likely arises from a read error. It is unclear where the CDR3 begins or ends on the DNA, so no DNA is shown, and the CDR3 is as TCRdb lists it. CDR3 residues: CSVTTGGD. This chain connects TRBV29-1 to TRBJ1-5; TRBD1, the table's D call, was not compared with the DNA. Germline loops: CDR1 SQVTM, CDR2 ANQGSEA. The CDR3 spans 8 amino acids, including both terminal residues.

This clonotype was recorded a few times. The rearrangement uses TRBV30 and TRBJ2-5; TRBD2 matches 7 bases. Germline CDR1 GTSNPN, CDR2 SVGIG (reference sequence). The CDR3 is 14 amino acids. Losses at the gene ends were 3 bases for V and 5 bases for J; bases not matched to a gene: 9. In nucleotides, the CDR3 is TGTGCCTGGAGCCCCCGACTAGCAGATGAGACCCAGTACTTC. This translates into CAWSPRLADETQYF.

The genes are TRBV5-1 and TRBJ2-3; 7 bases map to TRBD2. Germline CDR1 and CDR2: SGHRS and YFSETQ. This CDR3 has 16 amino acids. With 4 bases clipped from V and 11 bases from J, the junction kept 19 bases outside the gene matches. The CDR3 reads CASSPRAGTTINEQYF. DNA of the CDR3: TGCGCCAGCAGCCCGAGGGCCGGGACTACCATCAATGAGCAGTATTTT.

At least ten counts were recorded for this clonotype. The V and J genes are TRBV19 and TRBJ1-2; 7 bases align to TRBD1. Looked up from germline, CDR1 is LNHDA and CDR2 is SQIVND (reference sequence). V lost 8 bases to trimming and J lost 5 bases; unmatched junction nucleotides: 5. This CDR3 spans 12 amino acids. The CDR3 loop reads CASRDRNYGYTF. The CDR3 DNA reads TGTGCCAGTCGGGACAGAAATTATGGCTACACCTTC.

The rearrangement links TRBV18 to TRBJ2-5; 8 nucleotides align to TRBD2. The junction had 15 bases not matched to a gene; V was cut back by 8 bases and J by 4 bases. CDR3 length: 16 residues. Germline CDR1 KGHSH, CDR2 LQKENI. The CDR3 sequence: CASTSPPGGLTETQYF. In DNA form, the CDR3 reads TGTGCCAGCACGTCTCCTCCGGGGGGGCTAACAGAGACCCAGTACTTC.

Many counts were recorded for this clonotype. DNA of the CDR3: TGCGCCAGCAGCTCTGGCCTGGGCGATCAAGCTGAAGCTTTCTTT. Protein: CASSSGLGDQAEAFF. The rearrangement uses TRBV5-1 and TRBJ1-1; D gene uncertain. V shed 3 bases and J shed 6 bases, with 18 bases lying between them. Germline V gene sequence: CDR1 SGHRS, CDR2 YFSETQ. The CDR3 has 15 amino acids. The full variable domain, its missing parts supplied by reference TRBV5-1 and TRBJ1-1, is KAGVTQTPRYLIKTRGQQVTLSCSPISGHRSVSWYQQTPGQGLQFLFEYFSETQRNKGNFPGRFSGRQFSNSRSEMNVSTLELGDSALYLCASSSGLGDQAEAFFGQGTRLTVV.